This T cell receptor beta chain was identified in a study of spatial heterogeneity in lung cancer. Study-wide background: Consistently, beta-chain sequences turned up in larger numbers than alpha-chain sequences did. Every unique TCR and UMI combination, on average, appeared more than ten times in raw reads. Findings and caveats of the study: More often at tumor resection than at routine follow-up, ubiquitous expanded tumor TCRs were detected in the blood.

Germline values: CDR1 SGDLS, CDR2 YYNGEE. V was trimmed by 4 bases and J by 2 bases, leaving 16 bases between them. The CDR3 has 16 amino acids. TCRdb used MiXCR to reprocess the 5' RACE reads, holding one entry per CDR3 protein. The sample yields around 40,000 distinct CDR3 sequences, around 5.8% seen once. As to time point: sample taken at primary tumor resection. Whole RNA was taken from tumor, nontumor lung or frozen PBMC; it was then sequenced unsorted. This clonotype was found many times. What it binds is unknown. The rearrangement links TRBV9 to TRBJ1-5; D may be TRBD1 (6 bases). The specimen was PBMCs, collected at surgery. This sequence was found in a male donor with early-stage non-small cell lung cancer. The CDR3 sequence is CASSSGRGQGNQPQHF. CDR3 DNA: TGTGCCAGCAGCTCAGGGCGGGGGCAAGGCAATCAGCCCCAGCATTTT.